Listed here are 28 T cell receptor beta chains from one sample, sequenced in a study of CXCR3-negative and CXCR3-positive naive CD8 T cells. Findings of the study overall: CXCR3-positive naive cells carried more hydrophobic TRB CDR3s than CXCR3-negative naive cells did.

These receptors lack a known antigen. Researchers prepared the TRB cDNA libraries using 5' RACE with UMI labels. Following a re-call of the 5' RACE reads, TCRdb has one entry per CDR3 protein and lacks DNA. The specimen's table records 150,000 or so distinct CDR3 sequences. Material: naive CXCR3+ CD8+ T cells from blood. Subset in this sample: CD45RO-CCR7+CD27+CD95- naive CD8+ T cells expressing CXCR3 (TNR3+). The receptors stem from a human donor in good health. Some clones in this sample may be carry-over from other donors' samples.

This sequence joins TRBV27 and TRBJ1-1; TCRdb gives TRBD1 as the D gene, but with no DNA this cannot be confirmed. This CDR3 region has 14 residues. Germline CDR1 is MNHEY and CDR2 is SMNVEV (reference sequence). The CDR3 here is CASSLDTANTEAFF.

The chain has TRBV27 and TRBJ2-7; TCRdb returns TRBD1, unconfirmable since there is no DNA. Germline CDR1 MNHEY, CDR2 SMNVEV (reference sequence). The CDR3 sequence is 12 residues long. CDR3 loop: CASSSTGYEQYF.

This CDR3 is CASSSVSAGGDYGYTF. This sequence joins TRBV11-2 and TRBJ1-2; there is no DNA to check the TCRdb D call of TRBD1. In germline, CDR1 is SGHAT, CDR2 FQNNGV. This CDR3 has 16 residues.

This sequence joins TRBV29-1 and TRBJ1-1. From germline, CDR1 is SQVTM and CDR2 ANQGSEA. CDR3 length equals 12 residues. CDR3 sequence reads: CSVESGNTEAFF.

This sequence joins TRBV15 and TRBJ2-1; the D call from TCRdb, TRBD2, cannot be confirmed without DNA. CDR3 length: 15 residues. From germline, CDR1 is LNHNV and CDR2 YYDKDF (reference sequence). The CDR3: CATSDLAGAYNEQFF.

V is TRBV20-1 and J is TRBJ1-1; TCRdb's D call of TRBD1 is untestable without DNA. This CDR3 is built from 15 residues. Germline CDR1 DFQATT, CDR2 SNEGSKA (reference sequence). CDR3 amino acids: CSARGPSGAFTEAFF.

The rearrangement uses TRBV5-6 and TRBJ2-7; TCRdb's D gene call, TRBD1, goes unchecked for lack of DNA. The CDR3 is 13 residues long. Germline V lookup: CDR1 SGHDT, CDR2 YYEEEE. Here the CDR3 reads CASSLGTDYEQYF.

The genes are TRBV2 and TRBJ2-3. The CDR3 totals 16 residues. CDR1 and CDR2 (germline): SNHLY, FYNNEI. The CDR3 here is CASILQGTRNSDTQYF. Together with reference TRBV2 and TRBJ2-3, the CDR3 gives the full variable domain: EPEVTQTPSHQVTQMGQEVILRCVPISNHLYFYWYRQILGQKVEFLVSFYNNEISEKSEIFDDQFSVERPDGSNFTLKIRSTKLEDSAMYFCASILQGTRNSDTQYFGPGTRLTVL.

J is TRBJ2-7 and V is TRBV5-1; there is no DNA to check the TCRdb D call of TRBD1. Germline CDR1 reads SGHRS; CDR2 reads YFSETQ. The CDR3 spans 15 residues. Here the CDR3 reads CASSLFGTGTYEQYF.

This chain's CDR3 is CASSPGHHSNQPQHF. This sequence joins TRBV7-8 and TRBJ1-5; the TCRdb call, TRBD1, lacks DNA for checking. CDR1 is SGHVS and CDR2 is FQNEAQ in the germline V gene. The CDR3 length is 15 residues. Based on the CDR3 plus reference TRBV7-8 and TRBJ1-5, the full variable domain is GAGVSQSPRYKVAKRGQDVALRCDPISGHVSLFWYQQALGQGPEFLTYFQNEAQLDKSGLPSDRFFAERPEGSVSTLKIQRTQQEDSAVYLCASSPGHHSNQPQHFGDGTRLSIL.

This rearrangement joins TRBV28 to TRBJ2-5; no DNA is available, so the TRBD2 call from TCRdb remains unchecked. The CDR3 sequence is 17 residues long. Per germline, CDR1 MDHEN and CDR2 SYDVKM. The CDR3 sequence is CASSEDWRAGNQETQYF.

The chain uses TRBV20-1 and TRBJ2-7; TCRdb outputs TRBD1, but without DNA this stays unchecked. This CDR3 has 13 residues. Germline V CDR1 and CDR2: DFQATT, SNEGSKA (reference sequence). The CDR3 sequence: CSAAGTETYEQYF.

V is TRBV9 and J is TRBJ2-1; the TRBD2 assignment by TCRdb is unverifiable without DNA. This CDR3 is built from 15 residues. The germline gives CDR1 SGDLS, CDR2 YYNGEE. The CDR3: CASRASGTEYNEQFF.

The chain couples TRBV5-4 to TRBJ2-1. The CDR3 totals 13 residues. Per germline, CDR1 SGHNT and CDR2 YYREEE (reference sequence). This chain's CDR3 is CASSQRFRDEQFF.

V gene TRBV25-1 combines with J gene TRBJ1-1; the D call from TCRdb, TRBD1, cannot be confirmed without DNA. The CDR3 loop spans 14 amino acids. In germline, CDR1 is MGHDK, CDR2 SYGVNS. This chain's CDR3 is CASSETGWGPEAFF. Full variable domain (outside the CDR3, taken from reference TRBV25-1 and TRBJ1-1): EADIYQTPRYLVIGTGKKITLECSQTMGHDKMYWYQQDPGMELHLIHYSYGVNSTEKGDLSSESTVSRIRTEHFPLTLESARPSHTSQYLCASSETGWGPEAFFGQGTRLTVV.

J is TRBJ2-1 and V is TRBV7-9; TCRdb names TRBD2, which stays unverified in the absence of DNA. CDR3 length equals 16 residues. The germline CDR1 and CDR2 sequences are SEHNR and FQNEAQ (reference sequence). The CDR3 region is CASSRVDAGTYNEQFF.

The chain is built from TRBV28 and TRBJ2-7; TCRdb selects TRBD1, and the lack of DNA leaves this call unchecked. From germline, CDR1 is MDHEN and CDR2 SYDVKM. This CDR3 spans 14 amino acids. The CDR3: CASSFGTPPREQYF.

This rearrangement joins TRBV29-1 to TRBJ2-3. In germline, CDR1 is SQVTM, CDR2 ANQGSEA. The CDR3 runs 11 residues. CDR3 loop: CSVEDEGTQYF.

CDR3 residues: CASTETDTGELFF. The V gene is TRBV5-5, the J gene TRBJ2-2; the D call of TRBD1 rests on TCRdb alone, since no DNA is present to check it. Germline V gives CDR1 SGHKS, CDR2 YYEKEE (reference sequence). The CDR3 consists of 13 residues.

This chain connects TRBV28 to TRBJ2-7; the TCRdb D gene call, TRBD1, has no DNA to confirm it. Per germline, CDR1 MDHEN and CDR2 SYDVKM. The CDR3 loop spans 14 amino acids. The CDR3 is CASSPGTALDEQYF.

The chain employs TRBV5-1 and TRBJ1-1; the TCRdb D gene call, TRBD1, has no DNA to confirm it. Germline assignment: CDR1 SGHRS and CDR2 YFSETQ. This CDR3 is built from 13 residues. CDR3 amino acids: CASSRDRGTEAFF.

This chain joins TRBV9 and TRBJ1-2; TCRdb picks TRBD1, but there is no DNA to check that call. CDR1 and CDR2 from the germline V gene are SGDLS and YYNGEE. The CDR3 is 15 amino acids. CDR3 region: CASSGWDRGPRGYTF.

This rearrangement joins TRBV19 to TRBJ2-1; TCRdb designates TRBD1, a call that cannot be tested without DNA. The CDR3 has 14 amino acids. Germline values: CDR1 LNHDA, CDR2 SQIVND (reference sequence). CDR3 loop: CASIQGSNYNEQFF.

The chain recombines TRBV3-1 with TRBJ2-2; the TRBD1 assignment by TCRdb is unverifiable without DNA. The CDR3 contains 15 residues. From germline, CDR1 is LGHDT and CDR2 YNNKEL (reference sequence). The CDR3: CASSQEAPPTGELFF. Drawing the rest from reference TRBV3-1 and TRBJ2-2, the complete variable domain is DTAVSQTPKYLVTQMGNDKSIKCEQNLGHDTMYWYKQDSKKFLKIMFSYNNKELIINETVPNRFSPKSPDKAHLNLHINSLELGDSAVYFCASSQEAPPTGELFFGEGSRLTVL.

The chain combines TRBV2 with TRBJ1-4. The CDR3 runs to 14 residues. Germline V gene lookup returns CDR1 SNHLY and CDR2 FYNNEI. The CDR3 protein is CASSEGGKDEKLFF.

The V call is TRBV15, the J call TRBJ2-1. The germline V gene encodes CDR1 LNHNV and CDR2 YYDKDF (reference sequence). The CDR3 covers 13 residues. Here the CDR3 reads CATSSRQVNEQFF.

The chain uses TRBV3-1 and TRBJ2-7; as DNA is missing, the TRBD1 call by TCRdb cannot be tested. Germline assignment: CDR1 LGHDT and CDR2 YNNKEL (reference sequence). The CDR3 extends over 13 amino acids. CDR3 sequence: CASRGIQGHEQYF.

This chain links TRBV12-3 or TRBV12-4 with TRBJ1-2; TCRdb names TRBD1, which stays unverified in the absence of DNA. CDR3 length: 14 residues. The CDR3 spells CASTKTPQNYGYTF.